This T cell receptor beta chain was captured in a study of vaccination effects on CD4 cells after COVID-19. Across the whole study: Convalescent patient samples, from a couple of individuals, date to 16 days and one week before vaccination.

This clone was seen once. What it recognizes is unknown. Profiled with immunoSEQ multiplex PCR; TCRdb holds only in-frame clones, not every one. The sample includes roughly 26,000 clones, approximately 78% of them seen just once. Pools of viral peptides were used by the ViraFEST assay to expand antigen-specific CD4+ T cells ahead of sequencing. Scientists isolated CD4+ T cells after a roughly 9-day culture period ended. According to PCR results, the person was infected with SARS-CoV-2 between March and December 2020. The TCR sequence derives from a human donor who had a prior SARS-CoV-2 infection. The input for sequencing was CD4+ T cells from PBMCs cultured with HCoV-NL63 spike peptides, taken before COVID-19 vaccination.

The CDR3 DNA is TGTGCCAGCAGTTTTTCACTAGATGGAGGCGGTGTGGACCAAGAGACCCAGTACTTC. The encoded protein is CASSFSLDGGGVDQETQYF. J is TRBJ2-5 and V is TRBV5-6, with D possibly matching TRBD2 (5 bases). Per germline, CDR1 SGHDT and CDR2 YYEEEE. This CDR3 has 19 amino acids. V was shortened by 5 bases and J by 0 bases, with 26 bases between the two germline ends.